The sequence of this TCR beta chain was determined in a study of Ad26.COV2.S vaccination and SARS-CoV-2 variants. Study-wide context: In the COV1001 trial, the donor was in the Ad26.COV2.S arm. Participants got Ad26.COV2.S intramuscularly, once or twice 56 days apart.

Overall study findings and caveats: After vaccination, substantial breadth of spike-specific CD8+ and CD4+ responses was reported.

As to treatment: 15 to 20 received Ad26.COV2.S at low or high dose, single or two shots; about 5 received placebo; per-sample allocation not given. Samples analyzed were those drawn on day 63 after the first vaccine or placebo injection. This adult donor, from Boston, was 18-55 years old. TCRdb keeps only in-frame clones here, not all; method: immunoSEQ multiplex PCR. The table lists some 290,000 clones, around four fifths of them singletons, with 2% to 2.5% in the top ten. The CDR3 spans 15 residues. With 5 bases clipped from V and 4 bases from J, the junction kept 7 bases outside the gene matches. Germline CDR1 reads SEHNR; CDR2 reads FQNEAQ (reference sequence). On this clone: Its antigen is unknown.

The clonotype comes from a person between 18 and 60 years old who received the Ad26.COV2.S COVID-19 vaccine or a placebo. The sequencing here drew on peripheral blood, taken in a trial of Ad26.COV2.S vaccine versus placebo. The chain employs TRBV7-9 and TRBJ2-7; 11 bases align to TRBD1. CDR3 sequence: CASSPGQGVWYEQYF. The CDR3 nucleotides are TGTGCCAGCAGCCCGGGACAGGGGGTCTGGTACGAGCAGTACTTC.